The clone carrying this T cell receptor (beta chain) occurred a few times. Its antigen is not known. The record originates from a study of tissue T cells after allogeneic stem cell transplantation. Findings and caveats of the study: This small cohort was clinically heterogeneous, and sampling depth was a limitation. Shared clones across patients were few; motif clustering revealed tissue-specific shared signatures.

V lost 5 bases to trimming and J lost 7 bases; unmatched junction nucleotides: 10. The CDR3 covers 16 residues. Germline loops: CDR1 PRHDT, CDR2 FYEKMQ (reference sequence). Sequencing of TCRbeta CDR3 at survey depth gave sequences and template counts. The data were produced by immunoSEQ multiplex PCR, yet TCRdb's version contains in-frame clones alone and is incomplete. The sample comprises approximately 6,500 clones, 65% to 80% of which are singletons, and over 5.5% rests with the top ten. The chain has TRBV13 and TRBJ1-6, with 8 nucleotides matching TRBD1. The source was tissue from the rectum, collected at autopsy. The TCR sequence derives from a woman aged 18-55 years with breast cancer. CDR3 protein: CASSPTGRQGNSPLHF. Here the CDR3 DNA reads TGTGCCAGCAGCCCCACTGGCAGACAGGGGAATTCACCCCTCCACTTT.